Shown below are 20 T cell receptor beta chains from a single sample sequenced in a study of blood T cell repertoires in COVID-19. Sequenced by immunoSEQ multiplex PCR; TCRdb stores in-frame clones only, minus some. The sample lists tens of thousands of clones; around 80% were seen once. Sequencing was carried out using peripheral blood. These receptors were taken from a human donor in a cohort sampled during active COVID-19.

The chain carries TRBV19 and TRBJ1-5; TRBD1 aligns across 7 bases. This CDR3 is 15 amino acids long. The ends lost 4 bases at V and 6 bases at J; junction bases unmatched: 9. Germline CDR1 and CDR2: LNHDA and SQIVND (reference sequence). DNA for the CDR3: TGTGCCAGTAGTACCCCGACAGGGACCAGTCAGCCCCAGCATTTT. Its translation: CASSTPTGTSQPQHF.

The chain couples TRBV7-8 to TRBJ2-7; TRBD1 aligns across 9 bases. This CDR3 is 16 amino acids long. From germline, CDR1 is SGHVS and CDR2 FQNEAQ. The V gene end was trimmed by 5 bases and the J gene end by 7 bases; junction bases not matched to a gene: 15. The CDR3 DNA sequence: TGTGCCAGCAGCCCGAACTACAGGGGGCCCCGGGGGGAGCAGTACTTC. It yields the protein CASSPNYRGPRGEQYF. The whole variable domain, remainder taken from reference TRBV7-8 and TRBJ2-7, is GAGVSQSPRYKVAKRGQDVALRCDPISGHVSLFWYQQALGQGPEFLTYFQNEAQLDKSGLPSDRFFAERPEGSVSTLKIQRTQQEDSAVYLCASSPNYRGPRGEQYFGPGTRLTVT.

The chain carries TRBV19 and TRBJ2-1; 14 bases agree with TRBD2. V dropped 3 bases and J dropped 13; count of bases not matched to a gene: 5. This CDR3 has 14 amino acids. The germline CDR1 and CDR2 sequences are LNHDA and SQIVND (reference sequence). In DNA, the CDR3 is TGTGCCAGTAGTATGGGACTAGCGGGGGACTTTCAGTTCTTC. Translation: CASSMGLAGDFQFF.

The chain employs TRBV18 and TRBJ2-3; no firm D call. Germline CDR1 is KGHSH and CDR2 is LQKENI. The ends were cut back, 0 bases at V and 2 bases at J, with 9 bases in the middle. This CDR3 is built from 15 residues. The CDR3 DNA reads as TGTGCCAGCTCACCACCGAACAGCCCCACAGATACGCAGTATTTT. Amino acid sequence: CASSPPNSPTDTQYF.

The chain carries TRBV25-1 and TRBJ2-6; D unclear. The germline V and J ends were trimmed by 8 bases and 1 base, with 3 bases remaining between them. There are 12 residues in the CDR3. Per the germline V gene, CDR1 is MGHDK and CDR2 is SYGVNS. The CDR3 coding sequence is TGTGCCAGCTCATCTGGGGCCAACGTCCTGACTTTC. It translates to CASSSGANVLTF.

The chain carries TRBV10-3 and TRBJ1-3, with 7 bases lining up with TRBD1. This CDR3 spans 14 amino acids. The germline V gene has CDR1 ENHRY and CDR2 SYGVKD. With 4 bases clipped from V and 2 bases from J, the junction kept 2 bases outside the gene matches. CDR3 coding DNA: TGTGCCATCAGTGCCGGGACAGCTGGAAACACCATATATTTT. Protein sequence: CAISAGTAGNTIYF.

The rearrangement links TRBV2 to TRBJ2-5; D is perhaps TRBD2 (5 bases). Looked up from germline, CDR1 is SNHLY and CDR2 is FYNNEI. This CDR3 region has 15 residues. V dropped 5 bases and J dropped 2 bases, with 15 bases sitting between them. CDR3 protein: CASSPRAGVQETQYF. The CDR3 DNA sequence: TGTGCCAGCAGTCCCCGGGCCGGGGTACAAGAGACCCAGTACTTC.

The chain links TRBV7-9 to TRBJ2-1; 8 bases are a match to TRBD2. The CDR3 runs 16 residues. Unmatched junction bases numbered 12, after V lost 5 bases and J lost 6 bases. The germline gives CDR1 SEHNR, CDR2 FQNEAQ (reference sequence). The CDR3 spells CASSIPGLVESNEQFF. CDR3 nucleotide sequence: TGTGCCAGCAGCATACCGGGACTAGTGGAGTCCAATGAGCAGTTCTTC.

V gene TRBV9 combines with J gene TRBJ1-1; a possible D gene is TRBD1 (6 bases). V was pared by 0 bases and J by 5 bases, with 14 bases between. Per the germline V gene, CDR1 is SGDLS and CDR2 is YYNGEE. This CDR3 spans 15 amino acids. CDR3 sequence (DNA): TGTGCCAGCAGCGTAGAAGGGGGTGTGGGAACTGAAGCTTTCTTT. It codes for CASSVEGGVGTEAFF.

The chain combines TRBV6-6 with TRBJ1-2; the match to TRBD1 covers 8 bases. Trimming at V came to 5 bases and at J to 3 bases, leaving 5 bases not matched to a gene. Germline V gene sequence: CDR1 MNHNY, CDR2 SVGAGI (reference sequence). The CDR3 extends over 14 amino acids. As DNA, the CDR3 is TGTGCCAGCAGTACCGCAGGGGGCGACTATGGCTACACCTTC. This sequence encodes CASSTAGGDYGYTF.

CDR3: CATAGTFYNEQFF. CDR3 coding DNA: TGTGCCACAGCCGGGACATTTTACAATGAGCAGTTCTTC. J is TRBJ2-1 and V is TRBV19, with D tentatively TRBD1 (6 bases). The CDR3 loop spans 13 amino acids. Per germline, CDR1 LNHDA and CDR2 SQIVND (reference sequence). V shed 10 bases and J shed 4 bases, with 14 bases lying between them.

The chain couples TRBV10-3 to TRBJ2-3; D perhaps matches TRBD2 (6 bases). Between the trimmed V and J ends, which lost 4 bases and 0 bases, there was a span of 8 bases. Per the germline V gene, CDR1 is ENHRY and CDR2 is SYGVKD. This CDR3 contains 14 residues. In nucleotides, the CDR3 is TGTGCCATCAGTGCGGGGACTAGCACAGATACGCAGTATTTT. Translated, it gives CAISAGTSTDTQYF.

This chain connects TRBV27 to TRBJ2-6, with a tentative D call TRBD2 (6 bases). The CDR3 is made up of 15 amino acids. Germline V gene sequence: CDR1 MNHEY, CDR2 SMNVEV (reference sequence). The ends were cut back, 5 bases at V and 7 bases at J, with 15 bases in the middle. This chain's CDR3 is CASSGVEGKANVLTF. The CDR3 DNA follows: TGTGCCAGCAGTGGGGTGGAGGGGAAAGCCAACGTCCTGACTTTC.

In DNA, the CDR3 is TGTGCCAGCAGCTTAGTGTTTCTACCGGTTAGCTCCTACAATGAGCAGTTCTTC. Translation gives CASSLVFLPVSSYNEQFF. V gene TRBV7-2 combines with J gene TRBJ2-1, with D unclear. CDR1 is SGHTA and CDR2 is FQGNSA in the germline V gene. The CDR3 extends over 18 amino acids. Trimming left V 1 base short and J 0 bases short, with 16 bases between.

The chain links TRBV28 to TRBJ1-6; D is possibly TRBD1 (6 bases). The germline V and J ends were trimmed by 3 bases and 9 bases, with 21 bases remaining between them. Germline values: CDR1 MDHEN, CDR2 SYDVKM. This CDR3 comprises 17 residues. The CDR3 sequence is CASSFSITDTGLSPLHF. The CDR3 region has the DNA TGTGCCAGCAGTTTTTCGATCACGGATACAGGGCTTTCACCCCTCCACTTT.

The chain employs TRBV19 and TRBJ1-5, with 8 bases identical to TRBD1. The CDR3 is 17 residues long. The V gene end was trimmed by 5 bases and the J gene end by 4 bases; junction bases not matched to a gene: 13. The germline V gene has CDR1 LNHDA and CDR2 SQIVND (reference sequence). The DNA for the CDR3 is TGTGCCAGTAGTTCCCATGGAACAGGGGGTGGTAATCAGCCCCAGCATTTT. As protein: CASSSHGTGGGNQPQHF.

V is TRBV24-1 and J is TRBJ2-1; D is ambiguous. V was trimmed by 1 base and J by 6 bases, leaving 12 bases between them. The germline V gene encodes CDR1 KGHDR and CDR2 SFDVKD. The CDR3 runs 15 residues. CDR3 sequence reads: CATSDFAELINEQFF. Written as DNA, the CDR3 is TGTGCCACCAGTGATTTTGCGGAACTGATCAATGAGCAGTTCTTC.

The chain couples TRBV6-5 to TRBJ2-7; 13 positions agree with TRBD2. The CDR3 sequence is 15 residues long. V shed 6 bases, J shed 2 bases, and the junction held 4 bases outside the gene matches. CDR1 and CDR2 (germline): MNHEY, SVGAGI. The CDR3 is CASRTGTSGTYEQYF. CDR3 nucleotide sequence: TGTGCCAGCAGAACCGGGACTAGCGGGACCTACGAGCAGTACTTC.

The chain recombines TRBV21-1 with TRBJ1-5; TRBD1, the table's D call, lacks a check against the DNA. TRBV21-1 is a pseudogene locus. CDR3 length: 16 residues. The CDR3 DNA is TGTGCCAGCAGCTCGAAGACAGGGGATAGCAATCAGCCCCAGCATTTT. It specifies CASSSKTGDSNQPQHF.

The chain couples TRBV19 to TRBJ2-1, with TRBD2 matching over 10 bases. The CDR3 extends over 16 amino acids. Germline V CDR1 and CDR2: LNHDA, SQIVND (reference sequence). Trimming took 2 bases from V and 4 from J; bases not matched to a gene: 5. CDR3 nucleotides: TGTGCCAGTAGTATATCGGGACTAGCGAAATACAATGAGCAGTTCTTC. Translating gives CASSISGLAKYNEQFF.